Following are 29 T cell receptor beta chains from one sample sequenced in a study of CD8 T cells in ankylosing spondylitis. Findings and limits, study-wide: One TCR beta motif, made up of under ten highly homologous variants, appeared characteristic of ankylosing spondylitis blood.

For these TCRs, the target antigens are not known. TCRdb re-called the 5' RACE reads with MiXCR, one entry per CDR3 protein. The sample contains tens of thousands of distinct CDR3 sequences, roughly 10% of which appear only once. Input material: blood, either unsorted or a sorted T cell fraction (not recorded which). These receptors came from a male donor with ankylosing spondylitis.

This clonotype was seen ten or more times. The chain carries TRBV13 and TRBJ2-2; D may be TRBD2 (7 bases). The CDR3 has 16 amino acids. Germline V gives CDR1 PRHDT, CDR2 FYEKMQ (reference sequence). Trimming left V 1 base short and J 0 bases short, with 9 bases between. CDR3 DNA sequence: TGTGCCAGCAGCTTAGAGGGGGGGCCGAACACCGGGGAGCTGTTTTTT. It codes for CASSLEGGPNTGELFF.

The chain joins TRBV20-1 to TRBJ2-1, with a weak D call TRBD2 (5 bases). There are 14 residues in the CDR3. Trimming left V 4 bases short and J 0 bases short, with 10 bases between. The germline V gene encodes CDR1 DFQATT and CDR2 SNEGSKA (reference sequence). This CDR3 is CSATAETSYNEQFF. The DNA of the CDR3 is TGCAGTGCTACAGCGGAAACCTCCTACAATGAGCAGTTCTTC.

This clonotype has just a few counts. The CDR3 DNA follows: TGCAGTGCTAGAGTAGTTTTTAGCGGAGATACAGATACGCAGTATTTT. It translates to CSARVVFSGDTDTQYF. The chain has TRBV20-1 and TRBJ2-3, with a weak D call TRBD2 (6 bases). Germline assignment: CDR1 DFQATT and CDR2 SNEGSKA (reference sequence). Trimming removed 1 base at V and 3 bases at J, with 17 bases between. The CDR3 totals 16 residues.

This clonotype was found a few times. This chain links TRBV20-1 with TRBJ2-1; D uncertain. The CDR3 runs 14 residues. In germline, CDR1 is DFQATT, CDR2 SNEGSKA (reference sequence). V was clipped by 1 base and J by 0 bases, with 7 bases between them. The CDR3 DNA is TGCAGTGCTAGAGCACTCGGCTCCTACAATGAGCAGTTCTTC. Residues: CSARALGSYNEQFF.

This clonotype was seen a handful of times. V is TRBV14 and J is TRBJ2-7, with no clear D. The CDR3 length is 15 residues. The ends were cut back, 4 bases at V and 0 bases at J, with 13 bases in the middle. The germline CDR1 and CDR2 sequences are SGHDN and FVKESK. The CDR3 DNA sequence: TGTGCCAGCAGCCCTACTCAGGAGAGCTCCTACGAGCAGTACTTC. Its protein product is CASSPTQESSYEQYF.

The chain is built from TRBV19 and TRBJ1-5; D possibly corresponds to TRBD1 (5 bases). V was trimmed by 2 bases and J by 7 bases, leaving 12 bases between them. CDR1 is LNHDA and CDR2 is SQIVND in the germline V gene (reference sequence). The CDR3 has 14 amino acids. CDR3 bases: TGTGCCAGTAGTATAATACTGGGGGAACAGCCCCAGCATTTT. Translation: CASSIILGEQPQHF.

This rearrangement joins TRBV9 to TRBJ2-2, with a weak D call TRBD2 (5 bases). The V end lost 2 bases, the J end lost 1 base, and 15 bases lay between the germline ends. Germline CDR1 is SGDLS and CDR2 is YYNGEE. The CDR3 extends over 17 amino acids. The CDR3 spells CASSVSIVAKNTGELFF. In DNA, the CDR3 is TGTGCCAGCAGCGTGAGTATAGTAGCGAAGAACACCGGGGAGCTGTTTTTT.

The chain recombines TRBV5-1 with TRBJ1-5; weak D call: TRBD1 (6 bases). Germline V gene sequence: CDR1 SGHRS, CDR2 YFSETQ. V was trimmed by 0 bases and J by 0 bases, leaving 16 bases between them. The CDR3 spans 18 residues. CDR3 bases: TGCGCCAGCAGCTTGGCTCCTTTGGGACATGTTAGCAATCAGCCCCAGCATTTT. Protein product: CASSLAPLGHVSNQPQHF.

In the case of this clonotype: An end of the junction does not agree with germline; a read error may underlie this. V and J are TRBV18 and TRBJ1-2; D might be TRBD1 (5 bases). Germline values: CDR1 KGHSH, CDR2 LQKENI. The CDR3 contains 15 residues. The CDR3 loop is CASSPPGAGPYGYTF. The CDR3 DNA reads as TGCGCCAGCTCACCACCTGGGGCAGGCCCCTATGGCTACACCTTC.

The sample holds a few counts of this clonotype. The chain links TRBV5-6 to TRBJ2-3; a possible D gene is TRBD2 (6 bases). The germline V gene encodes CDR1 SGHDT and CDR2 YYEEEE. The CDR3 runs 16 residues. V was clipped by 3 bases and J by 6 bases, with 20 bases between them. This chain's CDR3 is CASSYSGLTFWDTQYF. The DNA of the CDR3 is TGTGCCAGCAGCTACTCGGGACTGACCTTTTGGGATACGCAGTATTTT. Together with reference TRBV5-6 and TRBJ2-3, the CDR3 gives the full variable domain: DAGVTQSPTHLIKTRGQQVTLRCSPKSGHDTVSWYQQALGQGPQFIFQYYEEEERQRGNFPDRFSGHQFPNYSSELNVNALLLGDSALYLCASSYSGLTFWDTQYFGPGTRLTVL.

There are many counts of this clonotype. The V and J genes are TRBV7-9 and TRBJ2-7, with D perhaps matching TRBD1 (5 bases). V lost 6 bases and J 7 bases, leaving 16 bases between the germline ends. The length of the CDR3 is 13 residues. Germline V gene sequence: CDR1 SEHNR, CDR2 FQNEAQ (reference sequence). DNA for the CDR3: TGTGCCAGCAGTCTGGACACGGCTGGGGAGCAGTACTTC. It codes for CASSLDTAGEQYF.

This clonotype was seen many times. This rearrangement joins TRBV24-1 to TRBJ2-1; D gene unclear. The V gene's germline CDR1 is KGHDR and CDR2 SFDVKD. The CDR3 runs 14 residues. Trimming left V 0 bases short and J 4 bases short, with 6 bases between. The CDR3 is CATSDLERYNEQFF. As DNA, the CDR3 is TGTGCCACCAGTGATTTGGAACGTTACAATGAGCAGTTCTTC.

Many counts were recorded for this clonotype. The V call is TRBV20-1, the J call TRBJ2-1; D remains ambiguous. The germline V gene encodes CDR1 DFQATT and CDR2 SNEGSKA (reference sequence). This CDR3 has 15 residues. The V gene lost 6 bases and the J gene lost 0 bases, with 15 bases spanning the gap. The CDR3 protein is CSAPGIQSSYNEQFF. The CDR3 coding sequence is TGCAGTGCCCCCGGCATTCAGAGCTCCTACAATGAGCAGTTCTTC.

This clonotype showed up just once. The chain uses TRBV6-4 and TRBJ2-1; D could derive from TRBD1 or TRBD2 (5 bases each). This CDR3 has 12 residues. The germline CDR1 and CDR2 sequences are MRHNA and SNTAGT. Trimming left V 10 bases short and J 12 bases short, with 19 bases between. The CDR3, as DNA: TGTGCCACTCCCGGGACCCTAGTTTGGCAGTTCTTC. Amino acid sequence: CATPGTLVWQFF.

The chain uses TRBV19 and TRBJ2-5, with 9 bases matching TRBD2. V lost 8 bases to trimming and J lost 5 bases; unmatched junction nucleotides: 12. The CDR3 consists of 15 residues. Per germline, CDR1 LNHDA and CDR2 SQIVND (reference sequence). CDR3 coding DNA: TGTGCCAGTGGCACCAGCCTAGCGGGGACTGAGACCCAGTACTTC. Translating gives CASGTSLAGTETQYF. Together with reference TRBV19 and TRBJ2-5, the CDR3 gives the full variable domain: DGGITQSPKYLFRKEGQNVTLSCEQNLNHDAMYWYRQDPGQGLRLIYYSQIVNDFQKGDIAEGYSVSREKKESFPLTVTSAQKNPTAFYLCASGTSLAGTETQYFGPGTRLLVL.

The CDR3 DNA reads as TGCAGCGTTGCCCAAGCGGCTGAGCAGTTCTTC. Translated: CSVAQAAEQFF. This chain joins TRBV29-1 and TRBJ2-1; TRBD2 is a possible D gene (5 bases). V gave up 4 bases and J gave up 9 bases, with 10 bases separating them. This CDR3 comprises 11 residues. Germline V gene data show CDR1 as SQVTM and CDR2 as ANQGSEA.

This clonotype was detected ten times or more. This chain's CDR3 is CASSLGGGTDTQYF. Here the CDR3 DNA reads TGTGCCAGCAGTTTGGGAGGGGGCACAGATACGCAGTATTTT. J is TRBJ2-3 and V is TRBV12-3 or TRBV12-4; 7 bases match TRBD2. The CDR3 has 14 amino acids. V gave up 3 bases and J gave up 1 base; unmatched junction bases: 1.

This clonotype was recorded a few times. This sequence joins TRBV24-1 and TRBJ1-1; D unresolved. Germline V gene data show CDR1 as KGHDR and CDR2 as SFDVKD. The V end lost 1 base, the J end lost 1 base, and 3 bases lay between the germline ends. This CDR3 has 13 amino acids. The DNA of the CDR3 is TGTGCCACCAGTGATTTCGAGAACACTGAAGCTTTCTTT. Translated, it gives CATSDFENTEAFF.

This clonotype came up a few times. The chain carries TRBV20-1 and TRBJ2-1, with no clear D. Germline values: CDR1 DFQATT, CDR2 SNEGSKA (reference sequence). V lost 6 bases and J 1 base, leaving 10 bases between the germline ends. The length of the CDR3 is 13 residues. CDR3 sequence: CSATVPSYNEQFF. The CDR3 coding sequence is TGCAGTGCCACGGTCCCATCCTACAATGAGCAGTTCTTC.

This clonotype was counted at least ten times. The chain is built from TRBV7-2 and TRBJ2-1; TRBD2 matches at 7 bases. The CDR3 contains 14 residues. Germline V CDR1 and CDR2: SGHTA, FQGNSA. After removal of 5 bases from V and 0 bases from J, the junction contained 1 base not matched to a gene. The CDR3 protein is CASSERDSYNEQFF. Written as DNA, the CDR3 is TGTGCCAGCAGCGAGCGGGACTCCTACAATGAGCAGTTCTTC.

At least ten counts were recorded for this clonotype. The chain carries TRBV12-3 or TRBV12-4 and TRBJ2-2; 7 positions agree with TRBD2. The CDR3 spans 15 residues. J was trimmed by 7 bases and V by 4 bases; bases with no gene match: 9. In nucleotides, the CDR3 is TGTGCCAGCAGTTCAAGGGCGGGAGAAGGCGGGGAGCTGTTTTTT. Translation gives CASSSRAGEGGELFF.

This clonotype was seen a handful of times. This rearrangement joins TRBV7-7 to TRBJ2-5; D gene uncertain. V gave up 4 bases and J gave up 0 bases, with 6 bases separating them. Per germline, CDR1 SSHAT and CDR2 FNYEAQ (reference sequence). The length of the CDR3 is 13 residues. The CDR3 sequence: CASSSDHQETQYF. The DNA for the CDR3 is TGTGCCAGCAGCTCGGACCACCAAGAGACCCAGTACTTC. Based on the CDR3 plus reference TRBV7-7 and TRBJ2-5, the full variable domain is GAGVSQSPRYKVTKRGQDVTLRCDPISSHATLYWYQQALGQGPEFLTYFNYEAQPDKSGLPSDRFSAERPEGSISTLTIQRTEQRDSAMYRCASSSDHQETQYFGPGTRLLVL.

The sample holds many counts of this clonotype. V usage is TRBV4-1 and J usage is TRBJ2-7; D is tentatively TRBD1 or TRBD2 (5 bases each). The CDR3 spans 13 residues. The germline gives CDR1 MGHRA, CDR2 YSYEKL. The germline V and J ends were trimmed by 1 base and 3 bases, with 7 bases remaining between them. This CDR3 is CASSQGDGYEQYV. The CDR3 DNA reads TGCGCCAGCAGCCAAGGGGACGGCTACGAGCAGTACGTC.

This clonotype appeared a few times. The chain is built from TRBV11-3 and TRBJ2-4; perhaps TRBD1 as D (5 bases). The ends were cut back, 6 bases at V and 7 bases at J, with 13 bases in the middle. The CDR3 loop spans 13 amino acids. Germline assignment: CDR1 SGHNT and CDR2 YENEEA. This CDR3 is CASRDTSGNIQYF. The CDR3 DNA reads as TGTGCCAGCAGGGACACTTCTGGGAACATTCAGTACTTC.

V usage is TRBV29-1 and J usage is TRBJ2-6; D gene unclear. CDR3 size: 14 residues. Germline V gene lookup returns CDR1 SQVTM and CDR2 ANQGSEA. Trimming pared 5 bases from V and 1 base from J, leaving 9 bases between. The CDR3 loop reads CSVISPSGANVLTF. The CDR3 coding sequence is TGCAGCGTTATATCACCATCTGGGGCCAACGTCCTGACTTTC.

This clonotype has only a few counts. The chain joins TRBV2 to TRBJ2-7, with D unclear. This CDR3 has 13 residues. Germline V CDR1 and CDR2: SNHLY, FYNNEI. Trimming stripped 6 bases from V and 4 bases from J, with 13 bases between. CDR3 in DNA: TGTGCCAGCAGCTCGGACGGATTTTACGAGCAGTACGTC. This translates into CASSSDGFYEQYV.

This clonotype was detected only a few times. The genes are TRBV3-1 and TRBJ2-7; maybe TRBD2 (6 bases). This CDR3 spans 14 amino acids. Germline assignment: CDR1 LGHDT and CDR2 YNNKEL (reference sequence). The ends were cut back, 4 bases at V and 5 bases at J, with 15 bases in the middle. This CDR3 is CASSLGLAPDEQYF. For the CDR3, the DNA is TGTGCCAGCAGCCTGGGACTGGCCCCTGACGAGCAGTACTTC.

This clonotype was counted at least ten times. The CDR3 coding sequence is TGTGCCAGCAGCTTAGGCCTAGAAGGTGATGAGCAGTACTTC. Protein product: CASSLGLEGDEQYF. V usage is TRBV7-8 and J usage is TRBJ2-7; D is uncertain. Trimming took 1 base from V and 7 from J, leaving 14 bases between them. Germline CDR1 reads SGHVS; CDR2 reads FQNEAQ. The CDR3 sequence is 14 residues long.

This clonotype was detected a few times. This rearrangement joins TRBV5-4 to TRBJ2-7; D is undetermined. Germline-derived CDR1 and CDR2 are SGHNT and YYREEE (reference sequence). Trimming took off 1 base at V and 6 bases at J, with 11 bases between the two ends. The CDR3 runs to 13 residues. CDR3 amino acids: CASSLRPLGEQYV. The CDR3 DNA reads TGTGCCAGCAGCTTGAGACCGCTAGGCGAGCAGTACGTC.